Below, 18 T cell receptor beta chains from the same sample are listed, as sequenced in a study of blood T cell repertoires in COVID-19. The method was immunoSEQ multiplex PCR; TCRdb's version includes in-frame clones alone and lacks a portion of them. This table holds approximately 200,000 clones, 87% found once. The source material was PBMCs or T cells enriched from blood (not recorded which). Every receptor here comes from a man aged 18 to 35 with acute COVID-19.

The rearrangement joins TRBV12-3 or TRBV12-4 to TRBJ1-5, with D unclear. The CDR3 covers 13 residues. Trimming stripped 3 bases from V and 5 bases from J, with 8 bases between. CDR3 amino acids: CASSLAIDQPQHF. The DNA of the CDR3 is TGTGCCAGCAGTTTGGCCATCGATCAGCCCCAGCATTTT.

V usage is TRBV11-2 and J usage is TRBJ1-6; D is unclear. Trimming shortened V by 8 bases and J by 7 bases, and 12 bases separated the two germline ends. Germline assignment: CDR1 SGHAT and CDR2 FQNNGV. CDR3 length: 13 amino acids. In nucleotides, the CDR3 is TGTGCCAGCCACCTGGAGCGCAATTCACCCCTCCACTTT. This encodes CASHLERNSPLHF.

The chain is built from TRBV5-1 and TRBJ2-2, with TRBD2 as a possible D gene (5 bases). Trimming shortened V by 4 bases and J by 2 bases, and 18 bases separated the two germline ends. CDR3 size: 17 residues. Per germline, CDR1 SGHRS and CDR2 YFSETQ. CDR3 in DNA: TGCGCCAGCAGCAATAATACTAGTCTATTCAACACCGGGGAGCTGTTTTTT. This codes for CASSNNTSLFNTGELFF. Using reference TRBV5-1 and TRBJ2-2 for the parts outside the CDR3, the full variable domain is KAGVTQTPRYLIKTRGQQVTLSCSPISGHRSVSWYQQTPGQGLQFLFEYFSETQRNKGNFPGRFSGRQFSNSRSEMNVSTLELGDSALYLCASSNNTSLFNTGELFFGEGSRLTVL.

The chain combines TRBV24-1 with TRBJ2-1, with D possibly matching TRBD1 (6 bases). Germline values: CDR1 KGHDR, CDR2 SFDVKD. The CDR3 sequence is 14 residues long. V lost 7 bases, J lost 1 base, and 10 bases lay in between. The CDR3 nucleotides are TGTGCCACCAGCAGGGGTTTGTCCTACAATGAGCAGTTCTTC. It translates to CATSRGLSYNEQFF.

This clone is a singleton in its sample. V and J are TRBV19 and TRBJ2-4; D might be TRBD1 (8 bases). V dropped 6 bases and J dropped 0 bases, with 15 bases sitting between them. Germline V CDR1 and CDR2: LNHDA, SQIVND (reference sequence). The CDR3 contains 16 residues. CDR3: CASRQGDYLAKNIQYF. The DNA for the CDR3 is TGTGCCAGTAGACAGGGGGACTACCTAGCCAAAAACATTCAGTACTTC.

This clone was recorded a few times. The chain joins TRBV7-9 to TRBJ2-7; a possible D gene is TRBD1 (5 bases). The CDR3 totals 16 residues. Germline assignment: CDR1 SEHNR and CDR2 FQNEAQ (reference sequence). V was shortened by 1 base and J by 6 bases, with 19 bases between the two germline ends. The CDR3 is CASSLEMWGSTPEQYF. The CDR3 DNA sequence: TGTGCCAGCAGCTTAGAGATGTGGGGCAGTACCCCCGAGCAGTACTTC.

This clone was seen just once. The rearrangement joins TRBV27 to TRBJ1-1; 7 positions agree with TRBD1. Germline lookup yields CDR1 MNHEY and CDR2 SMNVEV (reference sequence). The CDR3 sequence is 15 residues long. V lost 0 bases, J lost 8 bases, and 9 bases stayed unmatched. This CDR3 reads CASSLSDRFTNEAFF. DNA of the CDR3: TGTGCCAGCAGTTTATCGGACAGGTTTACAAACGAAGCTTTCTTT.

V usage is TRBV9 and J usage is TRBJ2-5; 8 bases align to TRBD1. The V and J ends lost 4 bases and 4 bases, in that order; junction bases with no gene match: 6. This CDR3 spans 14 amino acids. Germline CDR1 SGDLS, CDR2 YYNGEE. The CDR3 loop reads CASSFGQGGETQYF. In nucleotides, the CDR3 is TGTGCCAGCAGCTTTGGACAGGGTGGAGAGACCCAGTACTTC.

The CDR3 protein is CASSLGAGGLYNEQFF. The CDR3 DNA reads TGTGCCAGCAGCTTAGGCGCGGGAGGTTTGTACAATGAGCAGTTCTTC. The rearrangement joins TRBV7-8 to TRBJ2-1, with 8 bases matching TRBD2. The trim removed 1 base at V and 4 bases at J, leaving 6 bases unmatched. Germline loops: CDR1 SGHVS, CDR2 FQNEAQ. The CDR3 is 16 amino acids. Full variable domain (rest looked up from reference TRBV7-8 and TRBJ2-1): GAGVSQSPRYKVAKRGQDVALRCDPISGHVSLFWYQQALGQGPEFLTYFQNEAQLDKSGLPSDRFFAERPEGSVSTLKIQRTQQEDSAVYLCASSLGAGGLYNEQFFGPGTRLTVL.

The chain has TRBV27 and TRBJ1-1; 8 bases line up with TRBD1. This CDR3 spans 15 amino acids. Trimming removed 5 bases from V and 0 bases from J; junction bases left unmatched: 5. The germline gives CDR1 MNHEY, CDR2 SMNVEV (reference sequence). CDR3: CASSPRTGLNTEAFF. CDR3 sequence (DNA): TGTGCCAGCAGTCCCCGGACAGGGCTGAACACTGAAGCTTTCTTT.

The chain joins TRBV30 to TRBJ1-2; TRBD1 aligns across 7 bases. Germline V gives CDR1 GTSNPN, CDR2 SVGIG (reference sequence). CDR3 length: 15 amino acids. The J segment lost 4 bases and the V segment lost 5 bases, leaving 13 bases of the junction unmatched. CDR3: CAWEGTEPNVYGYTF. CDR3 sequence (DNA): TGTGCCTGGGAAGGGACAGAGCCGAACGTCTATGGCTACACCTTC. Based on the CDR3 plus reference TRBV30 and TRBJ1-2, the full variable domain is SQTIHQWPATLVQPVGSPLSLECTVEGTSNPNLYWYRQAAGRGLQLLFYSVGIGQISSEVPQNLSASRPQDRQFILSSKKLLLSDSGFYLCAWEGTEPNVYGYTFGSGTRLTVV.

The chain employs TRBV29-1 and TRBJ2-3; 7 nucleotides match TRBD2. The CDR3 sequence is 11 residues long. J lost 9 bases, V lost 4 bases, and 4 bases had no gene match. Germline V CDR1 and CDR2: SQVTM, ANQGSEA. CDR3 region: CSVGDYPTQYF. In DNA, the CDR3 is TGCAGCGTTGGGGACTATCCGACGCAGTATTTT.

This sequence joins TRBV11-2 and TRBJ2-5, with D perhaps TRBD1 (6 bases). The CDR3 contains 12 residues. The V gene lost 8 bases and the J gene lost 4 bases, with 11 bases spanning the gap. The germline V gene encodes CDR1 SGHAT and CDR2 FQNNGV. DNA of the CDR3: TGTGCCAGCGCCAGGGGTGGAGAGACCCAGTACTTC. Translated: CASARGGETQYF.

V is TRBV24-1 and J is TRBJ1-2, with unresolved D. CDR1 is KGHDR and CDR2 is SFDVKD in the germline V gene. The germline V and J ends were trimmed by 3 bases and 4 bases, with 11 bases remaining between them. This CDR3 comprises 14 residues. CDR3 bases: TGTGCCACCAGTGATCCCGAGGTGGGCTATGGCTACACCTTC. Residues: CATSDPEVGYGYTF.

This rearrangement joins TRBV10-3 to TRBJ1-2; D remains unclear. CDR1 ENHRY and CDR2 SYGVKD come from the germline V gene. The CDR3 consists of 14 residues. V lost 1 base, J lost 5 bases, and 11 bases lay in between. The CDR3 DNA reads TGTGCCATCAGTGAGTTGAACAGCCAGTATGGCTACACCTTC. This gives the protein CAISELNSQYGYTF.

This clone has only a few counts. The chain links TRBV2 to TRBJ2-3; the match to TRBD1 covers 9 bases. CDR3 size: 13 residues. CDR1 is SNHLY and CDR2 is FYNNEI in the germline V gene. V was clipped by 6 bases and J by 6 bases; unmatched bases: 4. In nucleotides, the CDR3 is TGTGCCAGCAGCCCCGGGACAGGGGATACGCAGTATTTT. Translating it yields CASSPGTGDTQYF.

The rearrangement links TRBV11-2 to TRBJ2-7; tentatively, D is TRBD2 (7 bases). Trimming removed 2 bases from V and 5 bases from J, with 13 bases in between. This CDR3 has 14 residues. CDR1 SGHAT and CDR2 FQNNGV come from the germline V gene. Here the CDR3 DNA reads TGTGCCAGCAGCTTATACGGGGGGCGCAACGAGCAGTACTTC. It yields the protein CASSLYGGRNEQYF.

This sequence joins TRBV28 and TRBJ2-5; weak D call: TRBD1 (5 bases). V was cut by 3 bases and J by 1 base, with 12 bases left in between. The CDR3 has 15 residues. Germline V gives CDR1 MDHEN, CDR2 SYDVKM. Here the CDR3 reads CASSFLGDGQETQYF. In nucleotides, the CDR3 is TGTGCCAGCAGTTTCTTAGGGGATGGCCAAGAGACCCAGTACTTC.